The source of this TCR beta chain is a study of CD8 T cells in ankylosing spondylitis. J gave up 2 bases and V 0 bases, and 16 bases lay outside the gene matches. The CDR3 runs to 20 residues. In germline, CDR1 is MGHRA, CDR2 YSYEKL. This clonotype was detected many times. Each CDR3 protein is one row after TCRdb ran MiXCR on the 5' RACE reads. The repertoire holds more than 100,000 distinct CDR3 sequences, with about 10% as singletons. The sequence came from a female donor with ankylosing spondylitis or in good health (not recorded which). The sequencing input was blood, either unsorted or a sorted T cell fraction (not recorded which). J is TRBJ1-3 and V is TRBV4-1, with 7 positions matching TRBD1. CDR3 sequence reads: CASSQESRDSGTWTGNTIYF. The DNA of the CDR3 is TGCGCCAGCAGCCAAGAAAGTCGGGACAGCGGAACGTGGACTGGAAACACCATATATTTT.